This T cell receptor (beta chain) was profiled in a study of a mutant IDH1 vaccine in newly diagnosed glioma (dated by TCRdb to the early 2020s). Concerning the study at large: Across visits V03 through V10, patients got a total of eight vaccinations, given in weeks 1, 3, 5, 7, 11, 15, 19 and 23. Peripheral blood was collected at six visits: V03 (baseline), V05, V07, V10, V12 and V13. Of the roughly 30 treated patients, around 62% were male and about 40% were female, and the mean age was 40.4 years. Before enrollment, most patients had been given radiochemotherapy with temozolomide as standard therapy, while the rest had received either radiotherapy alone or temozolomide alone. For exploratory analyses, around 23 treated patients had longitudinal TCRB deep sequencing done wherever samples were available. Vaccination was initiated 4-6 weeks after radiotherapy alone, or concurrently with temozolomide cycles in the chemotherapy-containing groups.

Receptor libraries were prepared by the immunoSEQ multiplex PCR assay. Following the manufacturer's protocol, the hsTCRB Kit was used to amplify rearranged TCR beta chain sequences. TCRB libraries were sequenced on an Illumina MiSeq. Per the original workflow: The proprietary platform of the kit vendor was used for demultiplexing, trimming and gene mapping. Not all clones reach the TCRdb copy of this immuneACCESS table, which keeps in-frame sequences only. Checked studies attribute under half of the gap to unresolved V genes and leave the rest unexplained. The DNA gave D and trimming, while V, J and clone size come from that table. For this sample there are 45,000 to 60,000 clones; over 75% appear just once. Around 5.3% of the sample is in the top ten clones. Findings and caveats that apply to the study as a whole: PBMC samples for TCRB deep sequencing were selected based on availability. Vaccine-induced immune responses across multiple MHC alleles were detected in 90% to 95% of patients. The authors noted that analyses of patient blood samples could not be reproduced because of sample limitations. Changes in the top peripheral T cell clonotypes picked up by TCRB sequencing did not appear to be linked to pseudoprogression.

In the paper's terms, the time point label means: week 5, during vaccination. Each vaccine dose was 300 ug of a 20-mer mutant IDH1 peptide in Montanide, given subcutaneously with topical imiquimod. Donors had newly diagnosed WHO grade 3 or 4 IDH1-mutant astrocytomas with loss of nuclear ATRX. The samples were drawn from NOA16, a multicentre, single-arm, open-label phase I trial in Germany that tested a mutant IDH1 peptide vaccine in humans for the first time. Genomic DNA for TCRB sequencing was extracted from EDTA blood using the DNeasy Blood and Tissue Kit. The CDR3 goes from the cysteine to the phenylalanine over 13 residues. The entry retains the CDR3 DNA only, 39 bases that are in frame from base 1. The germline V gene gives CDR1 as MNHEY and CDR2 as SVGAGI. At the junction V is shortened by 2 bases and J by 0 bases, with 4 bases in between. This clone was seen more than once but under ten times. It has no known antigen specificity. There are no base qualities to consult, and no much larger clone falls within one base.

Material: PBMCs, obtained from a glioma patient whose treatment included an IDH1 peptide vaccine. The clonotype comes from a man aged 50 to 60 with glioma. The chain employs TRBV6-5 and TRBJ1-1; the D gene cannot be named for sure. The DNA sequence reads TGTGCCAGCAGTTACGGGATGAACACTGAAGCTTTCTTT. It codes for CASSYGMNTEAFF.